The clone carrying this T cell receptor (beta chain) showed up just a few times. Via MiXCR, TCRdb re-called the 5' RACE reads, giving one row per CDR3 protein. This table holds over 30,000 distinct CDR3 sequences, approximately 25% found once. Germline V gives CDR1 SEHNR, CDR2 FQNEAQ (reference sequence). The CDR3 loop spans 16 amino acids. V lost 5 bases and J 0 bases, leaving 16 bases between the germline ends. The source of this sequence is a female donor with breast cancer. V gene TRBV7-9 combines with J gene TRBJ1-2, with unresolved D. The specimen sequenced was naive CD4+ T cells sorted from a lymph node. Subset described: naive CD4+ T cells, CD4+CD45RA+CD25-. The CDR3 loop reads CASSPGSAVANYGYTF. The CDR3 nucleotides read TGTGCCAGCAGCCCCGGCAGCGCTGTTGCTAACTATGGCTACACCTTC.